The T cell receptor beta chain described here comes from a study of a mutant IDH1 vaccine in newly diagnosed glioma. Study-level background: The initiation of vaccination occurred 4-6 weeks after radiotherapy alone, or with temozolomide cycles. Treated patients were about 60% male, 37.5% female, mean age roughly 40 years. Study observations and caveats: Among patients, roughly 95% showed immune responses induced by the vaccine.

CDR3 length: 17 amino acids. V lost 3 bases, J lost 5 bases, and 22 bases lay in between. The germline V gene has CDR1 MNHNS and CDR2 SASEGT. TCRdb's table, derived via immunoSEQ multiplex PCR, lists solely in-frame clones and lacks some. In the table there are 30,000 to 45,000 clones, around 82% of which are singletons. Time point given: week 5, during vaccination. Every single dose of the vaccine, 300 ug of mutant IDH1 20-mer peptide, came with topical imiquimod. Concerning this clone itself: Antigen specificity is unknown.

V gene TRBV6-1 combines with J gene TRBJ2-5; TRBD1 is a possible D gene (5 bases). The clonotype originates from a man aged 40-49 years with glioma. The sample consisted of PBMCs, taken from a glioma patient whose treatment included an IDH1 peptide vaccine. The CDR3 spells CASSEALSTVTRETQYF. DNA of the CDR3: TGTGCCAGCAGTGAGGCTCTTTCGACAGTTACCCGGGAGACCCAGTACTTC.